A selection of T cell receptor beta chains follows, all from one sample in a study of glioma-infiltrating T cells after dendritic cell vaccination. The protocol was immunoSEQ multiplex PCR, while the TCRdb copy is restricted to in-frame clones and leaves out a portion. The sample comprises roughly 60,000 clones, around nine tenths of which are singletons, and 11% rests with the top ten. The sample here was blood, taken after dendritic cell vaccination. The receptors here all came from a human donor with glioblastoma. The CDR3 runs from the conserved cysteine through the conserved F or W. The D gene is left open where the match is weak. Clone size is shown for a subset of rows, as once, few, many or a class of expanded clone.

J gene: TRBJ1-2; V gene: TRBV7-8; D gene: NA; clone size: NA; CDR3 DNA: TGTGCCAGCAGCTTGGTAGGGGTCGGAGACTATGGCTACACCTTC; CDR3 protein: CASSLVGVGDYGYTF
J gene: TRBJ2-3; V gene: TRBV14; D gene: NA; clone size: NA; CDR3 DNA: TGTGCCAGCAGCCTGGCGAGCGGTGATACGCAGTATTTT; CDR3 protein: CASSLASGDTQYF
J gene: TRBJ2-7; V gene: TRBV29-1; D gene: TRBD1; clone size: once; CDR3 DNA: TGCAGCGTCGAGGCCACAGGGGGCGGGTTACGGGAGCAGTACTTC; CDR3 protein: CSVEATGGGLREQYF
J gene: TRBJ2-7; V gene: TRBV13; D gene: TRBD2; clone size: NA; CDR3 DNA: TGTGCCAGCAGCTTACCGGGAGGGATGCCCTACGAGCAGTACTTC; CDR3 protein: CASSLPGGMPYEQYF
J gene: TRBJ2-2; V gene: TRBV28; D gene: NA; clone size: NA; CDR3 DNA: TGTGCCAGCAGTTTAGGGGCGTACACCGGGGAGCTGTTTTTT; CDR3 protein: CASSLGAYTGELFF
J gene: TRBJ1-2; V gene: TRBV15; D gene: TRBD1; clone size: NA; CDR3 DNA: TGTGCCACCAGCACCCGGACAGGGCGTTATGGCTACACCTTC; CDR3 protein: CATSTRTGRYGYTF
J gene: TRBJ2-1; V gene: TRBV7-2; D gene: NA; clone size: NA; CDR3 DNA: TGTGCCAGCAGCTTACATCAGGTTTCGAGCAATGAGCAGTTCTTC; CDR3 protein: CASSLHQVSSNEQFF
J gene: TRBJ1-2; V gene: TRBV7-9; D gene: TRBD1; clone size: NA; CDR3 DNA: TGTGCCAGCAGCTTAGCGTGGGACAGTCTTACTAACTATGGCTACACCTTC; CDR3 protein: CASSLAWDSLTNYGYTF
J gene: TRBJ2-5; V gene: TRBV10-3; D gene: TRBD2; clone size: NA; CDR3 DNA: TGTGCCATCAGTGCAGGGACTACGAATCAAGAGACCCAGTACTTC; CDR3 protein: CAISAGTTNQETQYF
J gene: TRBJ2-3; V gene: TRBV6-5; D gene: TRBD1; clone size: NA; CDR3 DNA: TGTGCCAGCAGTTACTCAGGACCAGGGGGTCATACGCAGTATTTT; CDR3 protein: CASSYSGPGGHTQYF
J gene: TRBJ1-1; V gene: TRBV5-1; D gene: TRBD1; clone size: NA; CDR3 DNA: TGCGCCAGCAGCCCCGGACAGGGGAACACTGAAGCTTTCTTT; CDR3 protein: CASSPGQGNTEAFF
J gene: TRBJ2-2; V gene: TRBV4-3; D gene: TRBD2; clone size: once; CDR3 DNA: TGCGCCAGCAGCCTTATCGGACACGCGGGGGGACCCGGGGAGCTGTTTTTT; CDR3 protein: CASSLIGHAGGPGELFF
J gene: TRBJ1-3; V gene: TRBV30; D gene: NA; clone size: NA; CDR3 DNA: TGTGCCTGGAGTGTACGGGGAGGGATCTCTGGAAACACCATATATTTT; CDR3 protein: CAWSVRGGISGNTIYF
J gene: TRBJ2-7; V gene: TRBV7-2; D gene: NA; clone size: NA; CDR3 DNA: TGTGCCAGCAGCTCAGGAGGGTCGACGTACTACGAGCAGTACTTC; CDR3 protein: CASSSGGSTYYEQYF
J gene: TRBJ2-2; V gene: TRBV30; D gene: TRBD2; clone size: NA; CDR3 DNA: TGTGCCTGGCTAGCGGGAGGGAACACCGGGGAGCTGTTTTTT; CDR3 protein: CAWLAGGNTGELFF
J gene: TRBJ2-2; V gene: TRBV6-1; D gene: TRBD2; clone size: NA; CDR3 DNA: TGTGCCAGCAGTGAAGCGGGGGGGAGTACCGGGGAGCTGTTTTTT; CDR3 protein: CASSEAGGSTGELFF
J gene: TRBJ2-5; V gene: TRBV10-3; D gene: TRBD2; clone size: NA; CDR3 DNA: TGTGCCAGTAGGGAGCGGGAGAACCAAGAGACCCAGTACTTC; CDR3 protein: CASRERENQETQYF
J gene: TRBJ1-4; V gene: TRBV15; D gene: NA; clone size: NA; CDR3 DNA: TGTGCCACCAGTCGGGGGGTTAATGAAAAACTGTTTTTT; CDR3 protein: CATSRGVNEKLFF
J gene: TRBJ1-6; V gene: TRBV30; D gene: NA; clone size: NA; CDR3 DNA: TGTGCCTGGAGGGATCCCGGGATGAATTCACCCCTCCACTTT; CDR3 protein: CAWRDPGMNSPLHF
J gene: TRBJ1-1; V gene: TRBV5-4; D gene: TRBD1; clone size: NA; CDR3 DNA: TGTGCCAGCAGCTTCTGGACAGGGGTTACTGAAGCTTTCTTT; CDR3 protein: CASSFWTGVTEAFF
J gene: TRBJ2-1; V gene: TRBV12-5; D gene: TRBD2; clone size: NA; CDR3 DNA: TGTGCTAGTGCCACGACAGCGGGATCGGAGTACAATGAGCAGTTCTTC; CDR3 protein: CASATTAGSEYNEQFF
J gene: TRBJ2-7; V gene: TRBV5-4; D gene: TRBD2; clone size: NA; CDR3 DNA: TGTGCCAGCCGGTTTGGCGGGAGTTCTACCTACGAGCAGTACTTC; CDR3 protein: CASRFGGSSTYEQYF
J gene: TRBJ2-7; V gene: TRBV30; D gene: NA; clone size: NA; CDR3 DNA: TGTGCCTCGGAAAACAGGGGAATAGGGCGGGGGGTTCCCATCGACGAGCAGTACTTC; CDR3 protein: CASENRGIGRGVPIDEQYF
J gene: TRBJ1-6; V gene: TRBV4-1; D gene: NA; clone size: NA; CDR3 DNA: TGCGCCAGCAGCCAAGGGTTGAGGCCTACTCTCCACTTT; CDR3 protein: CASSQGLRPTLHF
J gene: TRBJ1-1; V gene: TRBV30; D gene: NA; clone size: NA; CDR3 DNA: TGTGCCTGGGGTTGGATCGGGACAAGGGTCACTGAAGCTTTCTTT; CDR3 protein: CAWGWIGTRVTEAFF
J gene: TRBJ1-2; V gene: TRBV7-9; D gene: TRBD1; clone size: NA; CDR3 DNA: TGTGCCAGCAGCCCGGGGACAGGGATCCTTATTTACACCTTC; CDR3 protein: CASSPGTGILIYTF
J gene: TRBJ2-7; V gene: TRBV21-1; D gene: NA; clone size: NA; CDR3 DNA: TGTGCCAGCAGCAAAGCCAAAGCGGAAACCTACGAGCAGTACTTC; CDR3 protein: CASSKAKAETYEQYF
J gene: TRBJ2-1; V gene: TRBV4-3; D gene: NA; clone size: NA; CDR3 DNA: TGCGCCAGCAGCCAAGATCGTCCCGACGGGACATCCAATGAGCAGTTCTTC; CDR3 protein: CASSQDRPDGTSNEQFF
J gene: TRBJ2-5; V gene: TRBV6-5; D gene: TRBD1; clone size: NA; CDR3 DNA: TGCGCGACGGGCGGGACAGGGGCTCAAGAGACCCAGTACTTC; CDR3 protein: CATGGTGAQETQYF
J gene: TRBJ2-7; V gene: TRBV4-1; D gene: TRBD1; clone size: NA; CDR3 DNA: TGCGCCAGCAGCCAAGAGGGACAGGGATTGAGCGAGCAGTACTTC; CDR3 protein: CASSQEGQGLSEQYF
J gene: TRBJ1-4; V gene: TRBV4-2; D gene: TRBD1; clone size: NA; CDR3 DNA: TGTGCCAGCAGCGCCCGGGACAGGGCGGAGGAAAAACTGTTTTTT; CDR3 protein: CASSARDRAEEKLFF
J gene: TRBJ2-7; V gene: TRBV5-1; D gene: TRBD2; clone size: few; CDR3 DNA: TGCGCCAGCGCAACCCAAGTAGCGGGAATCTACGAGCAGTACTTC; CDR3 protein: CASATQVAGIYEQYF
J gene: TRBJ2-1; V gene: TRBV28; D gene: NA; clone size: NA; CDR3 DNA: TGTGCCAGCAGCCACGGCGGGACCATCCTGGGGAATGAGCAGTTCTTC; CDR3 protein: CASSHGGTILGNEQFF
J gene: TRBJ2-5; V gene: TRBV7-9; D gene: TRBD1; clone size: NA; CDR3 DNA: TGTGCCAGCAGCCCCCGGGACAGGGTAAAGACCCAGTACTTC; CDR3 protein: CASSPRDRVKTQYF
J gene: TRBJ2-7; V gene: TRBV7-8; D gene: NA; clone size: NA; CDR3 DNA: TGTGCCAGCAGCTTAGAAAGGGGGGGACTGGCCTACGAGCAGTACTTC; CDR3 protein: CASSLERGGLAYEQYF
J gene: TRBJ1-4; V gene: TRBV9; D gene: NA; clone size: once; CDR3 DNA: TGTGCCAGCAGCGTAGGGGCTGGGGGGGATAATGAAAAACTGTTTTTT; CDR3 protein: CASSVGAGGDNEKLFF
J gene: TRBJ1-1; V gene: TRBV10-2; D gene: TRBD1; clone size: NA; CDR3 DNA: TGCGCCAGCAGTGAGCCCGGACAGGGGCCTGAAGCTTTCTTT; CDR3 protein: CASSEPGQGPEAFF
J gene: TRBJ1-6; V gene: TRBV5-1; D gene: TRBD1; clone size: few; CDR3 DNA: TGCGCCAGCAGCTTGGGGACAGGGAATAATTCACCCCTCCACTTT; CDR3 protein: CASSLGTGNNSPLHF
J gene: TRBJ2-3; V gene: TRBV10-3; D gene: NA; clone size: NA; CDR3 DNA: TGTGCCCCCCAACCGCCCCTAGGCAGGGAAGGGGATACGCAGTATTTT; CDR3 protein: CAPQPPLGREGDTQYF
J gene: TRBJ1-1; V gene: TRBV18; D gene: TRBD1; clone size: NA; CDR3 DNA: TGTGCCAGCTCACCCAAACCCCGACAGGGGGCCTTTAGGGACACTGAAGCTTTCTTT; CDR3 protein: CASSPKPRQGAFRDTEAFF
J gene: TRBJ2-2; V gene: TRBV10-1; D gene: NA; clone size: NA; CDR3 DNA: TGCGCCAGCAGTGGCATGATCGGGGGGGAGCTGTTTTTT; CDR3 protein: CASSGMIGGELFF
J gene: TRBJ1-1; V gene: TRBV13; D gene: NA; clone size: few; CDR3 DNA: TGTGCCAGCAGCTTACCCGACTCAGGGTCTGAAGCTTTCTTT; CDR3 protein: CASSLPDSGSEAFF
J gene: TRBJ2-3; V gene: TRBV5-6; D gene: NA; clone size: few; CDR3 DNA: TGTGCCAGCAGCGCCCTCTGGACAATGGAAGATACGCAGTATTTT; CDR3 protein: CASSALWTMEDTQYF
J gene: TRBJ1-3; V gene: TRBV9; D gene: NA; clone size: NA; CDR3 DNA: TGTGCCAGCAGCCTACAGGACGGCTCTGGAAACACCATATATTTT; CDR3 protein: CASSLQDGSGNTIYF
J gene: TRBJ1-2; V gene: TRBV7-2; D gene: NA; clone size: NA; CDR3 DNA: TGTGCCAGCAGCTTAACGGTTACGGGCTACACCTTC; CDR3 protein: CASSLTVTGYTF
J gene: TRBJ2-7; V gene: TRBV11-3; D gene: NA; clone size: NA; CDR3 DNA: TGTGCCAGCAGCTTATCCTCGCGGGATCTCTACGAGCAGTACTTC; CDR3 protein: CASSLSSRDLYEQYF
J gene: TRBJ2-1; V gene: TRBV5-1; D gene: TRBD2; clone size: NA; CDR3 DNA: TGCGCCAGCAGCTTGGAGCCTAGCGGGAGTATCCATGAGCAGTTCTTC; CDR3 protein: CASSLEPSGSIHEQFF
J gene: TRBJ2-4; V gene: TRBV5-6; D gene: NA; clone size: NA; CDR3 DNA: TGTGCCAGCAGCTTGTGGCGGACTTCCTTAGCCAAAAACATTCAGTACTTC; CDR3 protein: CASSLWRTSLAKNIQYF
J gene: TRBJ1-2; V gene: TRBV7-6; D gene: TRBD1; clone size: NA; CDR3 DNA: TGTGCCAGCAGCTCAGGACAGGGACAAAACTATGGCTACACCTTC; CDR3 protein: CASSSGQGQNYGYTF
J gene: TRBJ1-1; V gene: TRBV6-5; D gene: NA; clone size: NA; CDR3 DNA: TGTGCCAGCAGTTACGGGAACAGGCTCAAGAACACTGAAGCTTTCTTT; CDR3 protein: CASSYGNRLKNTEAFF
J gene: TRBJ1-1; V gene: TRBV10-1; D gene: NA; clone size: few; CDR3 DNA: TGCGCCAGCAGTGTCTCGAGGAACACTGAAGCTTTCTTT; CDR3 protein: CASSVSRNTEAFF
J gene: TRBJ1-2; V gene: TRBV6-1; D gene: NA; clone size: NA; CDR3 DNA: TGTGCCAGCAGTGTCAGGGGTGGTAGCCCTAACTATGGCTACACCTTC; CDR3 protein: CASSVRGGSPNYGYTF
J gene: TRBJ2-1; V gene: TRBV5-1; D gene: TRBD2; clone size: NA; CDR3 DNA: TGCGCCAGCAGCTCTAGCGGGAAGAGTAACAATGAGCAGTTCTTC; CDR3 protein: CASSSSGKSNNEQFF
J gene: TRBJ2-2; V gene: TRBV10-2; D gene: NA; clone size: NA; CDR3 DNA: TGCGCCTGCTCAGGGGTCCCGAACACCGGGGAGCTGTTTTTT; CDR3 protein: CACSGVPNTGELFF
J gene: TRBJ2-5; V gene: TRBV9; D gene: TRBD2; clone size: NA; CDR3 DNA: TGTGCCAGCAGCGTAGGGGGTAGCGGGAGGCGGGAGACCCAGTACTTC; CDR3 protein: CASSVGGSGRRETQYF
J gene: TRBJ2-1; V gene: TRBV7-3; D gene: TRBD2; clone size: NA; CDR3 DNA: TGTGCCAGCAGCTTAGGACTAGCGTTCGATGAGCAGTTCTTC; CDR3 protein: CASSLGLAFDEQFF
J gene: TRBJ1-2; V gene: TRBV5-5; D gene: NA; clone size: NA; CDR3 DNA: TGTGCCAGCAGCTTGGATATGGGGGGGTACACCTTC; CDR3 protein: CASSLDMGGYTF
J gene: TRBJ1-4; V gene: TRBV27; D gene: TRBD1; clone size: NA; CDR3 DNA: TGTGCCAGCAGTCGACAGGGAAGTGAAAAACTGTTTTTT; CDR3 protein: CASSRQGSEKLFF
J gene: TRBJ2-1; V gene: TRBV6-6; D gene: TRBD1; clone size: NA; CDR3 DNA: TGTGCCAGCACCGGGCCGGGACAGGGGAACCATGAGCAGTTCTTC; CDR3 protein: CASTGPGQGNHEQFF
J gene: TRBJ2-3; V gene: TRBV9; D gene: NA; clone size: NA; CDR3 DNA: TGTGCCAGCAGCGTAGACGTAGCGGCTTTAAGCGATACGCAGTATTTT; CDR3 protein: CASSVDVAALSDTQYF